This TCR beta chain was retrieved from a study of Tregs in tolerant kidney transplant recipients. Study-level points and caveats: Antigen-driven expansion was suggested because donor-specific Tregs expanded more than all Tregs in tolerant patients.

Remarks on this clone: Its specificity is not known.

Unstimulated Tregs (CD4+CD25+CD127-) and CD4+CD25- non-Tregs were sorted from PBMCs. Sequencing used immunoSEQ multiplex PCR; TCRdb keeps in-frame clones, though not all of them. The sample includes about 110,000 clones, almost 90% seen only once; the top ten take approximately 0.34%. Germline V CDR1 and CDR2: MDHEN, SYDVKM. Trimming removed 7 bases at V and 8 bases at J, with 20 bases between. The CDR3 has 14 amino acids. The specimen comprised CD4+ T cells from blood, sampled before the transplant. The source of this sequence is a human donor who received a combined kidney and bone marrow transplant. The chain employs TRBV28 and TRBJ1-2; no reliable D call. In nucleotides, the CDR3 is TGTGCCAGCAACATAAGGTGGGGAGGTTACGGCTACACCTTC. It is translated as CASNIRWGGYGYTF.